This TCR beta chain was documented in a study of CD8 T cells in Susac syndrome. Regarding the study as a whole: That the number of individuals in its TCR sequencing and HLA analysis was relatively small was acknowledged by the study.

This clonotype was observed a few times. Its antigen is not known. Sequencing of TCR beta, carried out with a high-throughput approach, was applied to CD8+ and CD4+ T cells from the blood. The control participants were healthy donors, and these controls were matched with respect to both age and sex. Random hexamers were used to reverse transcribe the RNA input (roughly 0.5 to 1 ug). It was immunoSEQ multiplex PCR that amplified TCR beta CDR3 across 54 Vbeta and 13 Jbeta. TCRdb analysed the immunoSEQ multiplex PCR reads with MiXCR anew, one entry per CDR3 protein. The table lists some 180,000 distinct CDR3 sequences, about 94% of them singletons. In germline, CDR1 is SGHTA, CDR2 FQGNSA. V lost 5 bases to trimming and J lost 5 bases, with 6 bases between them. This CDR3 has 11 amino acids.

The material sequenced was CD4+ T cells from PBMCs. The J gene is TRBJ1-2, the V gene TRBV7-2, with a weak D call TRBD1 (5 bases). This TCR was recovered from a human donor in good health. In nucleotides, the CDR3 is TGTGCCAGCAGCACAGGTTATGGCTACACCTTC. It is translated as CASSTGYGYTF.